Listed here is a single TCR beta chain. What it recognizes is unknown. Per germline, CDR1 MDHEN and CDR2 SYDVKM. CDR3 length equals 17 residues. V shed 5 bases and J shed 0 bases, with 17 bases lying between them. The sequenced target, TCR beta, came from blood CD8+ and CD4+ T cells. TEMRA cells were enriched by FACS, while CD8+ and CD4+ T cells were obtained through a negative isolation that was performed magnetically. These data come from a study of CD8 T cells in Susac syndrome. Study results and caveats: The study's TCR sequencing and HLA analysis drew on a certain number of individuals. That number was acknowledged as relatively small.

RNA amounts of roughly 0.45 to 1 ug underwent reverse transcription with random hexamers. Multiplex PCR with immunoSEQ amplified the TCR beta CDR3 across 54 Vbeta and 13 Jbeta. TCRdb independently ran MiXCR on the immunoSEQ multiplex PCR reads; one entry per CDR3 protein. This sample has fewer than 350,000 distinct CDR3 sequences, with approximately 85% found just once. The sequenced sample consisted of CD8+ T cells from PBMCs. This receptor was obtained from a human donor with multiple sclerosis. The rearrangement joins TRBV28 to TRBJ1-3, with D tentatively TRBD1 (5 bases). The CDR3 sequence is CASSTPVQDTSGNTIYF. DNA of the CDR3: TGTGCCAGCAGTACACCAGTGCAGGACACCTCTGGAAACACCATATATTTT.